The clone carrying this TCR beta chain turned up a few times. The antigen is not known. TCR cDNA, made by 5'RACE template switching, carried an added universal primer site and UMIs. TCRdb passed the 5' RACE reads through MiXCR, listing each CDR3 protein once. The sample lists about 180,000 distinct CDR3 sequences; approximately 6.2% were seen once. These data originate in a study of T cells after yellow fever vaccination. The overall study: Fractions of limited cellularity were prepared by means of SMART-Seq v4 Ultra Low Input.

Notes on the study in general: Booster samples showed a return of most primary-vaccination clones (about 96% CD4, approximately 88% CD8). Some clonotypes were seen in both the CD4 and the CD8 compartments. These made up a small share and likely arose from convergent recombination.

This receptor was taken from a man between 18 and 29 years old who received the YFV17D yellow fever vaccine. Sequencing was performed on CD4+ T cells sorted from PBMCs, taken on the day of the first yellow fever vaccination.

The CDR3 here is CASSLIYGGAPSDTQYF. The DNA of the CDR3 is TGTGCCAGCAGCTTAATCTACGGGGGGGCCCCCTCAGATACGCAGTATTTT. The V gene is TRBV11-2, the J gene TRBJ2-3, with 8 bases identical to TRBD2. CDR3 length: 17 residues. V was pared by 2 bases and J by 4 bases, with 11 bases of the junction left unmatched. Germline CDR1 SGHAT, CDR2 FQNNGV.